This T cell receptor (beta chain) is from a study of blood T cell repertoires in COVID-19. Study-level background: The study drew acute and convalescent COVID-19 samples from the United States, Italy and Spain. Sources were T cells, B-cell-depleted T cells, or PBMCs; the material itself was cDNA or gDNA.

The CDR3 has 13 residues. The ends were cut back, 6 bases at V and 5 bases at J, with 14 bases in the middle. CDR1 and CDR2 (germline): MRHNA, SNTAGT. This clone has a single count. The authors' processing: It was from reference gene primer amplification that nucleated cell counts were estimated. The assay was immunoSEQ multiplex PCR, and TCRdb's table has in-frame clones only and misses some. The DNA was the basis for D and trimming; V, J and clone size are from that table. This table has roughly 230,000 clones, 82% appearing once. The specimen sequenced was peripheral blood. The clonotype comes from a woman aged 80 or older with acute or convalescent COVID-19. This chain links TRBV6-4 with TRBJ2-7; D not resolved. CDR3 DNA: TGTGCCAGCAGGGAGTTAAGGCTACACGAGCAGTACTTC. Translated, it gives CASRELRLHEQYF.